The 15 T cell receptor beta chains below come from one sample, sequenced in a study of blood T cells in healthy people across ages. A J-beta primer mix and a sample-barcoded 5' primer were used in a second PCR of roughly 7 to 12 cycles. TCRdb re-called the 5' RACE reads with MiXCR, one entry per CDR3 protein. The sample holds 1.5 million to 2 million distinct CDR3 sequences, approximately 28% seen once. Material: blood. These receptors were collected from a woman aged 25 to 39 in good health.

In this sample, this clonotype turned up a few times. This CDR3 is CASSVWLSSTDTQYF. The CDR3 bases are TGTGCCAGCAGTGTTTGGCTGTCTAGCACAGATACGCAGTATTTT. V gene TRBV2 combines with J gene TRBJ2-3; unclear D gene. CDR3 length: 15 residues. Germline V gene sequence: CDR1 SNHLY, CDR2 FYNNEI. V was cut by 4 bases and J by 0 bases, with 11 bases left in between.

The CDR3 loop reads CASSLGGQGRSYEQYF. The CDR3 DNA sequence: TGCGCCAGCAGCTTGGGAGGACAGGGACGGTCCTACGAGCAGTACTTC. V gene TRBV5-1 combines with J gene TRBJ2-7; 8 bases fit TRBD1. Germline-derived CDR1 and CDR2 are SGHRS and YFSETQ. V dropped 0 bases and J dropped 1; count of bases not matched to a gene: 6. This CDR3 has 16 amino acids. The full variable domain, completed using reference TRBV5-1 and TRBJ2-7, is KAGVTQTPRYLIKTRGQQVTLSCSPISGHRSVSWYQQTPGQGLQFLFEYFSETQRNKGNFPGRFSGRQFSNSRSEMNVSTLELGDSALYLCASSLGGQGRSYEQYFGPGTRLTVT.

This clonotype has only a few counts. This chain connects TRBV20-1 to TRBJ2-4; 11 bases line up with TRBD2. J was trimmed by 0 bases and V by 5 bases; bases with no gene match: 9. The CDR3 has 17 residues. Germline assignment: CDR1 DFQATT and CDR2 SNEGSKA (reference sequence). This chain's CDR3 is CSALGLAADGAKNIQYF. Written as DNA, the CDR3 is TGCAGTGCTCTGGGACTAGCGGCGGATGGAGCCAAAAACATTCAGTACTTC.

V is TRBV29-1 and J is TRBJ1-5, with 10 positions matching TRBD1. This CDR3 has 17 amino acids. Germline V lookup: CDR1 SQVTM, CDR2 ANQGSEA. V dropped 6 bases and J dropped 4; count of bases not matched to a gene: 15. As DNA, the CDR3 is TGCAGCGTCCAGGGGGGGTCGGGACAGGGGTCGAATCAGCCCCAGCATTTT. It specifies CSVQGGSGQGSNQPQHF.

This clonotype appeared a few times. CDR3 amino acids: CASLRGRGYEQYF. DNA for the CDR3: TGTGCCAGCCTTCGCGGGAGAGGCTACGAGCAGTACTTC. The chain uses TRBV2 and TRBJ2-7; the match to TRBD2 covers 7 bases. Germline CDR1 SNHLY, CDR2 FYNNEI. The CDR3 is 13 residues long. J gave up 3 bases and V 8 bases, and 7 bases lay outside the gene matches.

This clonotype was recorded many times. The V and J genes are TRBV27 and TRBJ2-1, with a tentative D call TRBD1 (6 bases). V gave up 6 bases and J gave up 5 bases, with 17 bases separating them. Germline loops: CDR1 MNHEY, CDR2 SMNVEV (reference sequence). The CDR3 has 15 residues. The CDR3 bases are TGTGCCAGCAGGCCCCTCTCGACAGGAAACAATGAGCAGTTCTTC. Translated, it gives CASRPLSTGNNEQFF.

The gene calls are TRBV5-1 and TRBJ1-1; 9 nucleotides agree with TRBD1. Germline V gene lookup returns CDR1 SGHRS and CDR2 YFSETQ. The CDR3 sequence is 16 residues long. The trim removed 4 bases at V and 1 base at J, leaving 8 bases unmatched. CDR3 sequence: CASSLRTGVGNTEAFF. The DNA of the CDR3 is TGCGCCAGCAGCCTCCGGACAGGGGTTGGGAACACTGAAGCTTTCTTT.

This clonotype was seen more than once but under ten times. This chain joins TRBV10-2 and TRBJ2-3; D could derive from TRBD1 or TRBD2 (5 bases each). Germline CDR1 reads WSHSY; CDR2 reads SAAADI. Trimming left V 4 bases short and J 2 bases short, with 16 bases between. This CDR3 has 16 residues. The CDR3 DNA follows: TGCGCCAGCAGTGTTCCCCGGGGCCTAAACACAGATACGCAGTATTTT. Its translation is CASSVPRGLNTDTQYF.

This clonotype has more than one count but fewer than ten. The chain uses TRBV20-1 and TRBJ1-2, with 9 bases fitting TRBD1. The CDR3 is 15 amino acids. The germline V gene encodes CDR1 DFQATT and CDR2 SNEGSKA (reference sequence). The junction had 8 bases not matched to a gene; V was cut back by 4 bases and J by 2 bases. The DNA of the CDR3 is TGCAGTGCTAAACCCTCGGGACAGGGAAACTATGGCTACACCTTC. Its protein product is CSAKPSGQGNYGYTF.

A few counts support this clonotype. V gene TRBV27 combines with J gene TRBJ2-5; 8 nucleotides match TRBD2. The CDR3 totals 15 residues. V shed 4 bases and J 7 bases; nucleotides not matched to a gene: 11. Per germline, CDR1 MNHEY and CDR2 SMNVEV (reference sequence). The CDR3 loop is CASSSRTSFGGTQYF. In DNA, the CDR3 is TGTGCCAGCAGTTCGAGGACTAGCTTTGGTGGGACCCAGTACTTC.

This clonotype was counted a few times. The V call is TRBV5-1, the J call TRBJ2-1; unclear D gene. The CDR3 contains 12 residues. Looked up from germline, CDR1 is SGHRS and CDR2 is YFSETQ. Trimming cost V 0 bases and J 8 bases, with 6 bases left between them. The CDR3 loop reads CASSLDIYEQFF. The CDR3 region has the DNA TGCGCCAGCAGCTTGGACATTTATGAGCAGTTCTTC.

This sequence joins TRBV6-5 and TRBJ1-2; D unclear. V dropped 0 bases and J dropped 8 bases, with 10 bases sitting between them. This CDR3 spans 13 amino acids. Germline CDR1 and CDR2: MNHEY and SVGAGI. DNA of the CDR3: TGTGCCAGCAGTTACTCGGACGGGGTGGGCTACACCTTC. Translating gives CASSYSDGVGYTF.

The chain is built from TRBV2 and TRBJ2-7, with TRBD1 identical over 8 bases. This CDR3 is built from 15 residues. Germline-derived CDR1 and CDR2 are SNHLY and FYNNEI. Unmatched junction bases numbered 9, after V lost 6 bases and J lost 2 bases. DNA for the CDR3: TGTGCCAGCAGCCTGGACAGGGACCCAACCTACGAGCAGTACTTC. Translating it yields CASSLDRDPTYEQYF. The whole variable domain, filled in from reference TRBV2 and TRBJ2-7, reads EPEVTQTPSHQVTQMGQEVILRCVPISNHLYFYWYRQILGQKVEFLVSFYNNEISEKSEIFDDQFSVERPDGSNFTLKIRSTKLEDSAMYFCASSLDRDPTYEQYFGPGTRLTVT.

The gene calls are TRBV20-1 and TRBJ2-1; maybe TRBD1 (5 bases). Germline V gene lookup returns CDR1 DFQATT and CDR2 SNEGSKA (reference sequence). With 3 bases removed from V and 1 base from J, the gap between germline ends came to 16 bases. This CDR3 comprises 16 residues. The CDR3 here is CSASSSGAESYNEQFF. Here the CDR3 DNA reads TGCAGTGCTAGCTCCAGTGGGGCGGAGTCCTACAATGAGCAGTTCTTC.

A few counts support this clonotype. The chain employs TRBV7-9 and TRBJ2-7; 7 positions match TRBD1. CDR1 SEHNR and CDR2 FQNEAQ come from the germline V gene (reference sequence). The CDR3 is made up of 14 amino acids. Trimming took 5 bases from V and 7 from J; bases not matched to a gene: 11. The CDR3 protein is CASSPRDSLWEQYF. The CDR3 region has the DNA TGTGCCAGCAGCCCCCGGGACAGTCTATGGGAGCAGTACTTC.